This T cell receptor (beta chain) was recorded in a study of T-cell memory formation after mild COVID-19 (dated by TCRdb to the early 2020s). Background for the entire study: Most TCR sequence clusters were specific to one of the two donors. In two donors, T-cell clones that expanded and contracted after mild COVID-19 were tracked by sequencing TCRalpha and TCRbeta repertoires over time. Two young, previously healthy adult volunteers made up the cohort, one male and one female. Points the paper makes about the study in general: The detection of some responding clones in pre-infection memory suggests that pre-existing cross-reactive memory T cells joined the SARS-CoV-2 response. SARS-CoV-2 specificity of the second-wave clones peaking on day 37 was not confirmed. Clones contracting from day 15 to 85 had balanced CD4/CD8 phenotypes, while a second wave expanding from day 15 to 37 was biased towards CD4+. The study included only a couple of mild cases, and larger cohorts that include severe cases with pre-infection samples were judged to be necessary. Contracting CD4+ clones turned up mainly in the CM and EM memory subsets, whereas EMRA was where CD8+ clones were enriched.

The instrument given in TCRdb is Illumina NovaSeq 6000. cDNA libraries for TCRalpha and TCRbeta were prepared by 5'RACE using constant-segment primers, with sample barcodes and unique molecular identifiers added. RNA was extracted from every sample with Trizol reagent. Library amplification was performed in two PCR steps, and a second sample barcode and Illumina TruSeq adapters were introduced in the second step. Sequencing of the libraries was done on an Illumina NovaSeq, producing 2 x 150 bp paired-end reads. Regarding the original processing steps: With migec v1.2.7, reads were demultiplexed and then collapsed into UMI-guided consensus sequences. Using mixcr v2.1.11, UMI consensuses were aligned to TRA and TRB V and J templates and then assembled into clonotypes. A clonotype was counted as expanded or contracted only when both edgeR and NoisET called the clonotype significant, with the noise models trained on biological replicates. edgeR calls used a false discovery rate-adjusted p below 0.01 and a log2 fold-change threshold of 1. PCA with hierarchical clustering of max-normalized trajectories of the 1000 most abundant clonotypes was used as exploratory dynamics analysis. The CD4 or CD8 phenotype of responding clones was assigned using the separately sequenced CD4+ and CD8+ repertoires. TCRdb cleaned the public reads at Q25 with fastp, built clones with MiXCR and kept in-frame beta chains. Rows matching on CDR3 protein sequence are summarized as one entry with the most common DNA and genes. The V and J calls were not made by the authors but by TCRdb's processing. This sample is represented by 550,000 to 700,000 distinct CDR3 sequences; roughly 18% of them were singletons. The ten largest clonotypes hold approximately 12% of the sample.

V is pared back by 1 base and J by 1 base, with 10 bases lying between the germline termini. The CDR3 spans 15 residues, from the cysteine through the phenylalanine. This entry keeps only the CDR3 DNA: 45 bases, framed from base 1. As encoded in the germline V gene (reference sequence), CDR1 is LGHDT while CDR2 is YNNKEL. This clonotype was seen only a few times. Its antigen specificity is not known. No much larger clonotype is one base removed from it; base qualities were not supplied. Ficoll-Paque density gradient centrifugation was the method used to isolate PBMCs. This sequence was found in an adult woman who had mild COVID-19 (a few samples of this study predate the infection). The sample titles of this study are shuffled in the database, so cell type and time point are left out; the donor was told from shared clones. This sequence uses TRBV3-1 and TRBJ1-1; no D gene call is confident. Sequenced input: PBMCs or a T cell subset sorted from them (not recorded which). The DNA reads TGTGCCAGCAGCCAAGGTATTCAGAGGAACACTGAAGCTTTCTTT. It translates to CASSQGIQRNTEAFF.